These 5 T cell receptor beta chains share one sample of origin, sequenced in a study of shared clonotypes between healthy human individuals. Libraries were prepared by immunoSEQ multiplex PCR; TCRdb keeps only in-frame clonotypes and omits some of them. This table has roughly 2,300,000 clones, around 90% appearing once. The sample taken for sequencing was naive CD4+ T cells from PBMCs. Subset meaning: CD45RA+ positively selected. The source is a man aged 18 to 30 in good health. Some clones in this sample may be carry-over from other donors' samples.

Notes on this clone: Other DNA sequences in this specimen translate into the identical CDR3. DNA of the CDR3: TGTGCCAGCAGCTTGTTGGGTGGGGATCAGCCCCAGCATTTT. Translating gives CASSLLGGDQPQHF. The V and J genes are TRBV7-2 and TRBJ1-5, with no clear D. Trimming stripped 3 bases from V and 5 bases from J, with 11 bases between. The germline V gene encodes CDR1 SGHTA and CDR2 FQGNSA. The CDR3 loop spans 14 amino acids.

CDR3 bases: TGTGCCAGTACCACCGTAGGGACGATGACTGAAGCTTTCTTT. It translates to CASTTVGTMTEAFF. J is TRBJ1-1 and V is TRBV19, with D possibly matching TRBD1 (5 bases). Germline V gene sequence: CDR1 LNHDA, CDR2 SQIVND (reference sequence). Trimming removed 7 bases from V and 5 bases from J, with 17 bases in between. This CDR3 comprises 14 residues. Using reference TRBV19 and TRBJ1-1 for the parts outside the CDR3, the full variable domain is DGGITQSPKYLFRKEGQNVTLSCEQNLNHDAMYWYRQDPGQGLRLIYYSQIVNDFQKGDIAEGYSVSREKKESFPLTVTSAQKNPTAFYLCASTTVGTMTEAFFGQGTRLTVV.

The chain employs TRBV5-1 and TRBJ1-2; a possible D gene is TRBD1 (5 bases). CDR1 is SGHRS and CDR2 is YFSETQ in the germline V gene. V was trimmed by 3 bases and J by 2 bases, leaving 14 bases between them. This CDR3 spans 15 amino acids. This CDR3 is CASSWEGSQNYGYTF. For the CDR3, the DNA is TGCGCCAGCAGCTGGGAGGGGAGTCAGAACTATGGCTACACCTTC.

The chain has TRBV4-2 and TRBJ2-6, with a possible D match to TRBD1 (6 bases). The CDR3 is 20 residues long. Trimming left V 4 bases short and J 4 bases short, with 26 bases between. Looked up from germline, CDR1 is LGHNA and CDR2 is YNFKEQ. The DNA for the CDR3 is TGTGCCAGCAGCCGAGCCCGCACAGGGTACCCATTCCAGGGGGCCAACGTCCTGACTTTC. Amino acid sequence: CASSRARTGYPFQGANVLTF.

The sample holds a few counts of this clone. This chain connects TRBV5-4 to TRBJ1-1, with 7 positions matching TRBD1. The germline gives CDR1 SGHNT, CDR2 YYREEE (reference sequence). V dropped 4 bases and J dropped 4; count of bases not matched to a gene: 4. This CDR3 spans 13 amino acids. The CDR3 coding sequence is TGTGCCAGCAGCATTGACAGGGCCACTGAAGCTTTCTTT. This translates into CASSIDRATEAFF. Drawing the rest from reference TRBV5-4 and TRBJ1-1, the complete variable domain is ETGVTQSPTHLIKTRGQQVTLRCSSQSGHNTVSWYQQALGQGPQFIFQYYREEENGRGNFPPRFSGLQFPNYSSELNVNALELDDSALYLCASSIDRATEAFFGQGTRLTVV.